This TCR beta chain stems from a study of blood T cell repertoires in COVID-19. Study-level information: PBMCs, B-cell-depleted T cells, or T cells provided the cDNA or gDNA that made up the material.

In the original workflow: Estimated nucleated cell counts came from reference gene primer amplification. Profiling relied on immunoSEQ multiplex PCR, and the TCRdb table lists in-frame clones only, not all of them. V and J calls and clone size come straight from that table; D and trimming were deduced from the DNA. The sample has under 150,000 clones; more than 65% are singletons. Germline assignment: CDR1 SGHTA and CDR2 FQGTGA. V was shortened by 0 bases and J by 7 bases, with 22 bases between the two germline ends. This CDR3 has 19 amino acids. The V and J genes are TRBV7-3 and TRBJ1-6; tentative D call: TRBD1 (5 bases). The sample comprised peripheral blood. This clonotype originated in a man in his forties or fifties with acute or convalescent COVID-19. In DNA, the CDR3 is TGTGCCAGCAGCTTAACTAATAGGGGTGACGGCTGGGTGAATTCACCCCTCCACTTT. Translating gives CASSLTNRGDGWVNSPLHF.